This T cell receptor beta chain was recovered during a study of blood T cell repertoires in COVID-19. About the research overall: Specimens from acute and convalescent COVID-19 originated in the United States, Italy and Spain. PBMCs, B-cell-depleted T cells, or T cells were the source of the cDNA or gDNA that made up the material.

Per the study methods: The assay estimated nucleated cells by amplifying reference gene primers. Sequenced by immunoSEQ multiplex PCR; TCRdb stores in-frame clones only, minus some. V and J calls and clone size are those listed in that table; D and trimming were worked out from the DNA. Of hundreds of thousands of clones detected, about 90% appear once; the ten largest clones hold about 1.9%. The origin of this receptor is a woman aged 25-40 years who had recovered from COVID-19. The sequencing sample was made of peripheral blood.

CDR3 DNA: TGTGCCAGCAGCTTTGTACGAAGGGGAATTTATGGCTACACCTTC. It codes for CASSFVRRGIYGYTF. The J gene is TRBJ1-2, the V gene TRBV7-9; D may be TRBD1 (5 bases). The germline V gene encodes CDR1 SEHNR and CDR2 FQNEAQ (reference sequence). V shed 3 bases and J shed 5 bases, with 16 bases lying between them. The CDR3 loop spans 15 amino acids. Full variable domain (rest looked up from reference TRBV7-9 and TRBJ1-2): DTGVSQNPRHKITKRGQNVTFRCDPISEHNRLYWYRQTLGQGPEFLTYFQNEAQLEKSRLLSDRFSAERPKGSFSTLEIQRTEQGDSAMYLCASSFVRRGIYGYTFGSGTRLTVV.